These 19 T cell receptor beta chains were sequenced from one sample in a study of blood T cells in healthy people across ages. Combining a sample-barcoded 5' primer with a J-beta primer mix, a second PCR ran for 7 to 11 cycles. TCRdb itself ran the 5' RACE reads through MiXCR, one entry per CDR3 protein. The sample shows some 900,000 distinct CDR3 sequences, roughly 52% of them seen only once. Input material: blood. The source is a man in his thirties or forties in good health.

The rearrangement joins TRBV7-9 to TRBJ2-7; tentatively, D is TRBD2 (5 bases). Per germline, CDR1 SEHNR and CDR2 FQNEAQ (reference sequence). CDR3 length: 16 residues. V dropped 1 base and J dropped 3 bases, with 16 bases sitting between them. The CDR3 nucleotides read TGTGCCAGCAGCTTAGTGACTACCGGGGTCTTCTACGAGCAGTACTTC. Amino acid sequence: CASSLVTTGVFYEQYF.

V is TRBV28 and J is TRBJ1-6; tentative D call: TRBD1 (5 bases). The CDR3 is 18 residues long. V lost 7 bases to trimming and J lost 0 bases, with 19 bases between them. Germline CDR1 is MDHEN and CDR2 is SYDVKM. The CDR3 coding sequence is TGTGCCAGCAAGATTCGACAGTTGACTAGCTCCTATAATTCACCCCTCCACTTT. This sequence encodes CASKIRQLTSSYNSPLHF.

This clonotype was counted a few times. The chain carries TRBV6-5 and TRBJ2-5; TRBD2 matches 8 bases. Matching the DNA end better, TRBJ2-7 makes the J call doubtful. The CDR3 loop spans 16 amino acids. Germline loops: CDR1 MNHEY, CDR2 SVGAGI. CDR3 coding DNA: TGTGCCAGCAGTTACTCTTCGGGGCTAGCGGGCGGCGAGCAGTACTTC. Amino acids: CASSYSSGLAGGEQYF.

The CDR3 region is CASSPPDRYQPQHF. CDR3 nucleotides: TGTGCCAGCAGTCCCCCCGACAGATATCAGCCCCAGCATTTT. The rearrangement joins TRBV28 to TRBJ1-5; a weak D match, TRBD1 (5 bases). The V end was cut by 5 bases, the J end by 5 bases, with 13 bases between. The CDR3 covers 14 residues. Germline-derived CDR1 and CDR2 are MDHEN and SYDVKM.

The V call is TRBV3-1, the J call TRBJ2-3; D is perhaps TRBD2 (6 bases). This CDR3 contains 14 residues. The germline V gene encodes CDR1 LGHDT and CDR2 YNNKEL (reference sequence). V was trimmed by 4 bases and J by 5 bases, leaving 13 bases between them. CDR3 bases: TGTGCCAGCAGCCCCACGGAGGGCGGAGATACGCAGTATTTT. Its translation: CASSPTEGGDTQYF.

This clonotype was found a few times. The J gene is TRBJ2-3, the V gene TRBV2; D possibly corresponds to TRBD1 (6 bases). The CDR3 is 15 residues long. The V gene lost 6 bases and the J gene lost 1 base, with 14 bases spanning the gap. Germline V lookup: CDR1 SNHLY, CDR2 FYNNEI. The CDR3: CASRNTGLGTDTQYF. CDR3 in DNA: TGTGCCAGCAGGAATACAGGGCTAGGCACAGATACGCAGTATTTT.

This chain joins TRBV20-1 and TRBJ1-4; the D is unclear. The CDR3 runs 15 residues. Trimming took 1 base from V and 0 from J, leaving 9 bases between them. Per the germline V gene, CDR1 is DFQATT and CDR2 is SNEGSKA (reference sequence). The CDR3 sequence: CSARANTATNEKLFF. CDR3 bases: TGCAGTGCTAGAGCCAACACCGCAACTAATGAAAAACTGTTTTTT.

The chain's CDR3 is CASSQDGVSYEQYF. Here the CDR3 DNA reads TGCGCCAGCAGCCAAGATGGGGTCTCCTACGAGCAGTACTTC. J is TRBJ2-7 and V is TRBV4-3; D gene uncertain. From germline, CDR1 is LGHNA and CDR2 YSLEER. The CDR3 is 14 amino acids. V lost 0 bases and J lost 0, with 6 bases in between.

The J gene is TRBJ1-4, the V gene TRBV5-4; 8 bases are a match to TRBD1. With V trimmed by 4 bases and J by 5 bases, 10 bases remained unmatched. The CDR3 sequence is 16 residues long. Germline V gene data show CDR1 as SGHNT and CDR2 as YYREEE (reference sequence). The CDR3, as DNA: TGTGCCAGCAGCCCGAGGGGGGACAGGTCCAATGAAAAACTGTTTTTT. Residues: CASSPRGDRSNEKLFF.

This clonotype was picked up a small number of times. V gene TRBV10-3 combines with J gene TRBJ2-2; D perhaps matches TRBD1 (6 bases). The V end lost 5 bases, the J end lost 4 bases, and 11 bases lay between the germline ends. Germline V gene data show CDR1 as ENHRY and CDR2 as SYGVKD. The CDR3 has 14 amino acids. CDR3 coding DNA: TGTGCCATCAGTTTTGACAGGACCACCGGGGAGCTGTTTTTT. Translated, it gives CAISFDRTTGELFF.

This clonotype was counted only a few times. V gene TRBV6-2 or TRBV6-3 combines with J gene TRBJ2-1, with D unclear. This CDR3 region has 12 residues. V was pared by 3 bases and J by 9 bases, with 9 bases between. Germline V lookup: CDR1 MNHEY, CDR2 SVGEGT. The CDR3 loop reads CASSYYWGEQFF. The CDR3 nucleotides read TGTGCCAGCAGTTATTACTGGGGTGAGCAGTTCTTC.

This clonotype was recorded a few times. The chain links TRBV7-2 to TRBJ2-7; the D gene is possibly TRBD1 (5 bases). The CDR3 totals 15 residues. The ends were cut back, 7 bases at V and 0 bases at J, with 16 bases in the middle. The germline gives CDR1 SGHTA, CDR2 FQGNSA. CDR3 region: CASTRAAQSSYEQYF. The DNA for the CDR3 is TGTGCCAGCACCAGGGCTGCCCAGAGCTCCTACGAGCAGTACTTC.

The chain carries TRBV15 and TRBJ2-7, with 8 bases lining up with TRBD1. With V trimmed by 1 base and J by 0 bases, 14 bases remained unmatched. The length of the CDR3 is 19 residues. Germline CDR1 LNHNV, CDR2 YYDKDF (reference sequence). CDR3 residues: CATSRASPLGQASSYEQYF. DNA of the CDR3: TGTGCCACCAGCAGAGCTTCACCCCTGGGACAGGCCAGCTCCTACGAGCAGTACTTC.

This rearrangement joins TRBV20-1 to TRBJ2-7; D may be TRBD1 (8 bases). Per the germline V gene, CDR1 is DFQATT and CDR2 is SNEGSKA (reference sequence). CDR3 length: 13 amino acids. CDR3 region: CRAGQASSYEQYF. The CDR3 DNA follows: TGCAGAGCGGGACAGGCGAGCTCCTACGAGCAGTACTTC.

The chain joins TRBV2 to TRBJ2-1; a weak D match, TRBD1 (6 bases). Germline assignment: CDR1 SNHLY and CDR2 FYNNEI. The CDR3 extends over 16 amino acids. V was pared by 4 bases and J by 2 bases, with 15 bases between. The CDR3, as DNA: TGTGCCAGCAGTGGTTTCGGACAGACCCCCTACAATGAGCAGTTCTTC. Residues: CASSGFGQTPYNEQFF.

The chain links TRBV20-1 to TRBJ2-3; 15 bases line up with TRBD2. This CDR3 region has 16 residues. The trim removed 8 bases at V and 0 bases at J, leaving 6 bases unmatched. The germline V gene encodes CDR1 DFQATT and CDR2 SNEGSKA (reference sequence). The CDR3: CSPGTSGGSSTDTQYF. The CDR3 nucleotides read TGCAGTCCGGGGACTAGCGGGGGGTCTAGCACAGATACGCAGTATTTT.

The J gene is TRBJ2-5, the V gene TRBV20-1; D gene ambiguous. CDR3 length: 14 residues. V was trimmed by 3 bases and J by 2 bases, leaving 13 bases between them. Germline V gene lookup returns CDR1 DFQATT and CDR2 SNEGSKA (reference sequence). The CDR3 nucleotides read TGCAGTGCTAGGAGACCCACCCAACAAGAGACCCAGTACTTC. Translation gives CSARRPTQQETQYF.

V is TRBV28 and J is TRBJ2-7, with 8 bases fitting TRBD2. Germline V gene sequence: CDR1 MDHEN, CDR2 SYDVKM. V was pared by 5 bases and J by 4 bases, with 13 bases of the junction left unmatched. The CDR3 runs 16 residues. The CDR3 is CASSDGIGGGAYEQYF. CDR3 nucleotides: TGTGCCAGCAGTGATGGGATCGGGGGGGGCGCGTACGAGCAGTACTTC.

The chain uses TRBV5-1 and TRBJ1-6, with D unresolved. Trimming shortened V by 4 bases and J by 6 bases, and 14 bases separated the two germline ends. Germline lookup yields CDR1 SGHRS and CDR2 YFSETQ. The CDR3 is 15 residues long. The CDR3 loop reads CASSNLQQANSPLHF. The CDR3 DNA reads TGCGCCAGCAGCAATCTTCAGCAGGCTAATTCACCCCTCCACTTT. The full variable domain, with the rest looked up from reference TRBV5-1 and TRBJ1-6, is KAGVTQTPRYLIKTRGQQVTLSCSPISGHRSVSWYQQTPGQGLQFLFEYFSETQRNKGNFPGRFSGRQFSNSRSEMNVSTLELGDSALYLCASSNLQQANSPLHFGNGTRLTVT.